The 13 T cell receptor beta chains below were found in one sample sequenced in a study of early stage breast cancer tumors (dated by TCRdb to 2016 to 2017). The library relied on the immunoSEQ multiplex PCR assay. TCRdb holds this immuneACCESS table with in-frame rearrangements only. Some clones are missing; in checked studies, unresolved V genes explain under half, and the rest has no known cause. The sample yields tens of thousands of clones; roughly two thirds were counted once. Around a third of the sample is taken by the ten largest. The source material was blood. These receptors originate from a person in their fifties with breast cancer.

The CDR3 spells CASSLVAGGSDEQYF. CDR3 sequence (DNA): TGCGCCAGCAGCTTGGTGGCGGGAGGGAGCGACGAGCAGTACTTC. The chain has TRBV5-1 and TRBJ2-7; 9 nucleotides match TRBD2. Losses at the gene ends were 0 bases for V and 5 bases for J; bases not matched to a gene: 6. From germline, CDR1 is SGHRS and CDR2 YFSETQ. The length of the CDR3 is 15 residues. Drawing the rest from reference TRBV5-1 and TRBJ2-7, the complete variable domain is KAGVTQTPRYLIKTRGQQVTLSCSPISGHRSVSWYQQTPGQGLQFLFEYFSETQRNKGNFPGRFSGRQFSNSRSEMNVSTLELGDSALYLCASSLVAGGSDEQYFGPGTRLTVT.

V usage is TRBV6-1 and J usage is TRBJ2-1, with 9 bases lining up with TRBD2. Unmatched junction bases numbered 8, after V lost 4 bases and J lost 4 bases. CDR1 is MNHNS and CDR2 is SASEGT in the germline V gene. The CDR3 contains 16 residues. CDR3 region: CASSVGGRAGYNEQFF. The CDR3 nucleotides are TGTGCCAGCAGTGTTGGCGGGAGGGCCGGTTACAATGAGCAGTTCTTC.

The rearrangement links TRBV7-9 to TRBJ2-1, with unresolved D. The V end lost 1 base, the J end lost 3 bases, and 7 bases lay between the germline ends. Per the germline V gene, CDR1 is SEHNR and CDR2 is FQNEAQ (reference sequence). This CDR3 is 14 amino acids long. CDR3 in amino acids: CASSLVVGYNEQFF. CDR3 DNA: TGTGCCAGCAGCTTAGTGGTGGGCTACAATGAGCAGTTCTTC.

The V and J genes are TRBV27 and TRBJ2-7; TRBD1 matches at 8 bases. This CDR3 is built from 13 residues. CDR1 MNHEY and CDR2 SMNVEV come from the germline V gene (reference sequence). The V gene end was trimmed by 4 bases and the J gene end by 3 bases; junction bases not matched to a gene: 2. CDR3 coding DNA: TGTGCCAGCAGTTCTACAGGGGGCTACGAGCAGTACTTC. Its translation is CASSSTGGYEQYF.

V gene TRBV9 combines with J gene TRBJ2-1; 9 bases line up with TRBD1. The germline CDR1 and CDR2 sequences are SGDLS and YYNGEE. V gave up 4 bases and J gave up 10 bases; unmatched junction bases: 9. CDR3 size: 14 residues. CDR3 loop: CASSPRQGEGEQFF. The CDR3 DNA follows: TGTGCCAGCAGCCCTAGACAGGGGGAGGGCGAGCAGTTCTTC.

V usage is TRBV10-3 and J usage is TRBJ2-7; 13 nucleotides agree with TRBD2. The ends lost 11 bases at V and 4 bases at J; junction bases unmatched: 5. Looked up from germline, CDR1 is ENHRY and CDR2 is SYGVKD. The CDR3 spans 13 residues. The chain's CDR3 is CASGLAGAYEQYF. CDR3 nucleotide sequence: TGTGCCTCCGGACTAGCGGGAGCATACGAGCAGTACTTC.

The chain carries TRBV11-2 and TRBJ1-3; maybe TRBD1 (6 bases). Germline V gene sequence: CDR1 SGHAT, CDR2 FQNNGV. Trimming removed 4 bases at V and 0 bases at J, with 13 bases between. The CDR3 has 16 residues. The CDR3 sequence: CASSSAGTSSGNTIYF. The CDR3 DNA reads as TGTGCCAGCAGCTCCGCCGGGACAAGCTCTGGAAACACCATATATTTT.

About this clone: The sample contains more than one DNA sequence encoding this CDR3. The genes are TRBV6-5 and TRBJ1-1; 7 positions agree with TRBD1. Trimming cost V 3 bases and J 3 bases; bases outside gene matches: 4. The CDR3 extends over 14 amino acids. CDR1 MNHEY and CDR2 SVGAGI come from the germline V gene. Here the CDR3 reads CASSYSRGDTEAFF. The CDR3 coding sequence is TGTGCCAGCAGTTATTCCAGGGGGGACACTGAAGCTTTCTTT.

Points on this clone: Compared with germline, one end of the junction differs, possibly owing to a read error. This chain connects TRBV7-7 to TRBJ2-3; tentative D call: TRBD1 (5 bases). This CDR3 region has 15 residues. Germline assignment: CDR1 SSHAT and CDR2 FNYEAQ (reference sequence). In DNA form, the CDR3 reads TGTGCTAGCAGCTTATCGACAGCAAGCACAGATACGCAGTATTTT. Protein product: CASSLSTASTDTQYF.

Only one count was recorded for this clone. The gene calls are TRBV11-2 and TRBJ2-7, with 12 bases identical to TRBD1. From germline, CDR1 is SGHAT and CDR2 FQNNGV. The junction had 4 bases not matched to a gene; V was cut back by 1 base and J by 6 bases. The CDR3 spans 15 residues. In nucleotides, the CDR3 is TGTGCCAGCAGCTTAGCGGGACAGGGGGCGAGCGAGCAGTACTTC. The encoded protein is CASSLAGQGASEQYF.

This clone was observed once. The chain uses TRBV29-1 and TRBJ1-2; 7 nucleotides agree with TRBD1. CDR3 size: 15 residues. The V gene end was trimmed by 6 bases and the J gene end by 4 bases; junction bases not matched to a gene: 14. Germline CDR1 is SQVTM and CDR2 is ANQGSEA. CDR3 region: CSVPATGSNGYGYTF. CDR3 DNA sequence: TGCAGCGTCCCCGCGACAGGGTCTAATGGCTATGGCTACACCTTC.

The chain employs TRBV9 and TRBJ1-3, with D perhaps TRBD1 (5 bases). The CDR3 has 17 amino acids. Trimming pared 0 bases from V and 0 bases from J, leaving 13 bases between. Germline V gene lookup returns CDR1 SGDLS and CDR2 YYNGEE. In DNA, the CDR3 is TGTGCCAGCAGCGTAGCGAGCGGGGCCCTCTCTGGAAACACCATATATTTT. It translates to CASSVASGALSGNTIYF. Full variable domain (outside the CDR3, taken from reference TRBV9 and TRBJ1-3): DSGVTQTPKHLITATGQRVTLRCSPRSGDLSVYWYQQSLDQGLQFLIQYYNGEERAKGNILERFSAQQFPDLHSELNLSSLELGDSALYFCASSVASGALSGNTIYFGEGSWLTVV.

The chain has TRBV14 and TRBJ1-2; 10 bases fit TRBD1. V was pared by 4 bases and J by 3 bases, with 8 bases of the junction left unmatched. CDR3 length: 16 residues. Germline loops: CDR1 SGHDN, CDR2 FVKESK. CDR3 DNA: TGTGCCAGCAGCCGCAGACAGGGGGCACGCCACTATGGCTACACCTTC. It codes for CASSRRQGARHYGYTF.